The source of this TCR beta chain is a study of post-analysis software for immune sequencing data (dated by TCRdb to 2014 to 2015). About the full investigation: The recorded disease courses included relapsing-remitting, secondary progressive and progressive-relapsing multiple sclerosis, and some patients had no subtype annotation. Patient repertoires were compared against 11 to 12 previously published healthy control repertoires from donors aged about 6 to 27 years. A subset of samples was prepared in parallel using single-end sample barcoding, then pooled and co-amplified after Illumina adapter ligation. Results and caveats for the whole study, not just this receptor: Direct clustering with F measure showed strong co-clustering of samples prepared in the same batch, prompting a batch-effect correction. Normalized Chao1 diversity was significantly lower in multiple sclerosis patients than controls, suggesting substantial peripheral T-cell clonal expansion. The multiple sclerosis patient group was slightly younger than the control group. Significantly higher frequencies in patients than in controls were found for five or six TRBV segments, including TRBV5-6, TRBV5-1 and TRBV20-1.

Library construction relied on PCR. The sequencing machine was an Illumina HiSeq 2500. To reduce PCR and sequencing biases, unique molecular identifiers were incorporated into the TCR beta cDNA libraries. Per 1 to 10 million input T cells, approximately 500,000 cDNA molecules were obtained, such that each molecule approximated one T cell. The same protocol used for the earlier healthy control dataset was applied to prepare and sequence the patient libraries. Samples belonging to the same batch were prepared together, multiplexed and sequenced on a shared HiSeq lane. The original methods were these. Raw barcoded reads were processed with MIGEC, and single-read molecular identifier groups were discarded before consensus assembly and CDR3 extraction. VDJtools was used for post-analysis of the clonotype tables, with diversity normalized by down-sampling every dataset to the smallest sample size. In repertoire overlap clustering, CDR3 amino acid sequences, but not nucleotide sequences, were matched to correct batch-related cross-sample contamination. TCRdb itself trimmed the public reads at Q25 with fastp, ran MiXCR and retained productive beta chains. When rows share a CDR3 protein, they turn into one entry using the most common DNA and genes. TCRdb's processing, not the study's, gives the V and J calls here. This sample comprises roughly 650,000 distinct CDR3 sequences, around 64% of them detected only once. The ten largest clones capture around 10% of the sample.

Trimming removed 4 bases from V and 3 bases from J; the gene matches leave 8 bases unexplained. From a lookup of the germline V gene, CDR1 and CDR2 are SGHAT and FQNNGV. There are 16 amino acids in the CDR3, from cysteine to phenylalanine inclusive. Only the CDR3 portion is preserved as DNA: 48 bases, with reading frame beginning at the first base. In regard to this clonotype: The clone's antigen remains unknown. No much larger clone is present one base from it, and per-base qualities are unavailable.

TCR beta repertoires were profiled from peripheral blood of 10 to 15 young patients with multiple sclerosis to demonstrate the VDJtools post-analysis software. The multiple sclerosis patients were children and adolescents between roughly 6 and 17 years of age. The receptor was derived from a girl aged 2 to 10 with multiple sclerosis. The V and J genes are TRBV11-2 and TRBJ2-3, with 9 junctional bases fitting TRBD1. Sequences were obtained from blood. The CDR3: CASSSLQGARTDTQYF. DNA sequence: TGTGCCAGCAGCTCTTTACAGGGGGCGAGGACAGATACGCAGTATTTT.